This TCR beta chain was sequenced during a study of T cells in Graves' hyperthyroidism and ophthalmopathy. Germline assignment: CDR1 SGHVS and CDR2 FQNEAQ. V was clipped by 3 bases and J by 8 bases, with 10 bases between them. The CDR3 has 13 residues. Authors of the study amplified TCR beta CDR3 regions from RNA transcripts. The HTBI primer set served for first-round RT-PCR of the TCR CDR3. TCRdb reprocessed the multiplex PCR reads via MiXCR and lists one record per CDR3 protein. The sample yields about 500,000 distinct CDR3 sequences, over 35% seen once. Clinical symptoms, serum thyroxine and TRAb, thyroid ultrasound and orbital computed tomography together formed the diagnostic basis.

The rearrangement uses TRBV7-8 and TRBJ1-4; unclear D gene. This clonotype was sampled from an adult woman with Graves' disease, either hyperthyroidism or ophthalmopathy (not recorded which). Material for sequencing was peripheral blood or thyroid tissue (not recorded which). The CDR3 sequence: CASSFNSREKLFF. As DNA, the CDR3 is TGTGCCAGCAGCTTCAATTCGAGGGAAAAACTGTTTTTT.